This entry features one T cell receptor beta chain sequence. The PCR employed 60 Vbeta primers together with 13 Jbeta primers. TCRdb keeps only in-frame clones here, not all; method: immunoSEQ multiplex PCR. The table has about 59,000 clones, 70% to 75% seen once. These data originate in a study of cytomegalovirus exposure and HLA in healthy donors. The CDR3 is made up of 17 amino acids. The V gene lost 6 bases and the J gene lost 4 bases, with 24 bases spanning the gap. Germline V gene sequence: CDR1 SGHTA, CDR2 FQGNSA. The source material was PBMCs. The chain employs TRBV7-2 and TRBJ1-2, with a possible D match to TRBD1 (6 bases). This sequence originates from a man aged 30-40 years in good health and CMV-seropositive. The CDR3 spells CASRPNRDPARAYGYTF. CDR3 DNA sequence: TGTGCCAGCAGACCAAACAGGGACCCAGCAAGAGCCTATGGCTACACCTTC.